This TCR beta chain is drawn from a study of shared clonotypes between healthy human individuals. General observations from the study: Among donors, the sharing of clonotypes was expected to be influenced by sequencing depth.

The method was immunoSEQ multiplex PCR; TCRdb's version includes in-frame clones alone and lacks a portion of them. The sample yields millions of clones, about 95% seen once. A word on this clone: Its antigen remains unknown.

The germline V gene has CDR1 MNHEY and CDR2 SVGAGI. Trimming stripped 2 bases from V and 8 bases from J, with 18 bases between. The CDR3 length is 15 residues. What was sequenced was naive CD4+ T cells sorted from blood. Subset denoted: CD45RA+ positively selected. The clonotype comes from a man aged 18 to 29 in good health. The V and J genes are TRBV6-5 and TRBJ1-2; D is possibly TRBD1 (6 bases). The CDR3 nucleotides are TGTGCCAGCAGTTACCGTGACAGGCAGGGGAGCGGCTACACCTTC. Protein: CASSYRDRQGSGYTF.